This T cell receptor (beta chain) was observed in a study of Ad26.COV2.S vaccination and SARS-CoV-2 variants. Overall study context: Ad26.COV2.S shots went into the muscle once or twice, 56 days apart. General observations from the study: The analyses of TCR breadth and depth may have understated the size of total T cell responses. The authors reported substantial breadth in spike-specific CD8+ and CD4+ T cell responses after vaccination.

A remark on this clone: What it binds is unknown.

The treatment denotes: some 20 received Ad26.COV2.S at low or high dose, single or two shots; 5 received placebo; per-sample allocation not given. Following the first vaccine or placebo injection, samples were taken on day 63. In Boston, an adult donor aged 18-55 years took part. Per the germline V gene, CDR1 is GTSNPN and CDR2 is SVGIG (reference sequence). V was pared by 1 base and J by 1 base, with 7 bases between. This CDR3 has 13 residues. Produced via immunoSEQ multiplex PCR; TCRdb's table is partial and in-frame only. The sample shows hundreds of thousands of clones, more than 80% of them seen only once.

The source of this sequence is a person aged 18-65 years who received the Ad26.COV2.S COVID-19 vaccine or a placebo. The rearrangement joins TRBV30 to TRBJ1-1; D unclear. This sample comprised peripheral blood, obtained in a trial of Ad26.COV2.S vaccine versus placebo. In nucleotides, the CDR3 is TGTGCCTGGAGTGGGTCTGGGAACACTGAAGCTTTCTTT. This encodes CAWSGSGNTEAFF.